This T cell receptor beta chain was retrieved from a study of T cells in Graves' hyperthyroidism and ophthalmopathy. The study, taken as a whole, reports: Most thyroid clonotypes with frequency above 0.001 were detected in blood.

With regard to this clonotype: Antigen: not known.

Looked up from germline, CDR1 is MDHEN and CDR2 is SYDVKM. With 4 bases clipped from V and 4 bases from J, the junction kept 13 bases outside the gene matches. CDR3 size: 19 residues. TCR beta CDR3 regions were amplified from RNA. The TCR CDR3 was amplified in a first-round RT-PCR using the HTBI primer set. TCRdb itself ran the multiplex PCR reads through MiXCR, one entry per CDR3 protein. The sample lists hundreds of thousands of distinct CDR3 sequences, 15% to 17% occurring once. It was approximately 9.7 ml of fresh peripheral blood that supplied the PBMCs. This rearrangement joins TRBV28 to TRBJ1-4; 12 nucleotides line up with TRBD1. The source of this sequence is a woman between 18 and 29 years old with Graves' hyperthyroidism. The sample consisted of blood. The CDR3 region is CASSSTLGTGGMGNEKLFF. CDR3 DNA sequence: TGTGCCAGCAGTTCAACCCTTGGGACAGGGGGCATGGGTAATGAAAAACTGTTTTTT.